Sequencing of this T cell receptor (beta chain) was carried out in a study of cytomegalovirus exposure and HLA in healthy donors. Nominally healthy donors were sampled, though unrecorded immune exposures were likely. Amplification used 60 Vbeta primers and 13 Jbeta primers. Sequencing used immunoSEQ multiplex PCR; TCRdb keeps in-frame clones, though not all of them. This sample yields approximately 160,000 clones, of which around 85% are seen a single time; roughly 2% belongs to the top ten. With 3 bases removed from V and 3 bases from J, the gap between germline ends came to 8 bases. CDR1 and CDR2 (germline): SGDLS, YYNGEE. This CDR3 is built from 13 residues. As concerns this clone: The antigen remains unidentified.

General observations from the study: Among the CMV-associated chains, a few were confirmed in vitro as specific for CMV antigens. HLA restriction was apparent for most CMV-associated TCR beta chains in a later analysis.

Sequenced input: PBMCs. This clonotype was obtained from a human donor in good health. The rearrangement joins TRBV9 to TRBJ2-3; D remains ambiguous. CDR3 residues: CASSGDSTDTQYF. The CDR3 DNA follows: TGTGCCAGCAGCGGAGACTCGACAGATACGCAGTATTTT.